The 16 T cell receptor beta chains below were found in one sample sequenced in a study of beta chain features in type 1 diabetes. Reverse transcription of all isolated RNA meant that expressed TCRB transcripts were sequenced. The assay was immunoSEQ multiplex PCR, and TCRdb's table has in-frame clones only and misses some. The sample lists a few hundred thousand clones, less than 35% seen once, with 3.5% to 4% in the top ten. The specimen was central memory CD4+ T cells from blood. Every receptor here comes from a young man in good health.

The DNA of the CDR3 is TGTGCCAGCAGCCCCCGACAGGCGAACACTGAAGCTTTCTTT. Translated: CASSPRQANTEAFF. The chain recombines TRBV7-9 with TRBJ1-1, with D maybe TRBD1 (6 bases). V was clipped by 5 bases and J by 1 base, with 11 bases between them. This CDR3 is built from 14 residues. Germline V CDR1 and CDR2: SEHNR, FQNEAQ (reference sequence).

This sequence joins TRBV2 and TRBJ2-2; the D gene is possibly TRBD1 (5 bases). CDR3 length equals 16 residues. Deletions cut 6 bases from V and 1 base from J, with 15 bases between. Germline lookup yields CDR1 SNHLY and CDR2 FYNNEI. The CDR3 reads CASSLQGIKNTGELFF. For the CDR3, the DNA is TGTGCCAGCAGCCTTCAGGGAATCAAGAACACCGGGGAGCTGTTTTTT.

This clone was counted a few times. The chain combines TRBV27 with TRBJ1-5; D unresolved. The V gene's germline CDR1 is MNHEY and CDR2 SMNVEV (reference sequence). V lost 3 bases, J lost 0 bases, and 9 bases lay in between. The CDR3 consists of 15 residues. CDR3 sequence: CASSLNGLSNQPQHF. The CDR3 DNA reads TGTGCCAGCAGTTTGAACGGTCTTAGCAATCAGCCCCAGCATTTT.

This clone came up a few times. The V call is TRBV20-1, the J call TRBJ1-1; D ambiguous. The germline gives CDR1 DFQATT, CDR2 SNEGSKA (reference sequence). The CDR3 totals 11 residues. The ends were cut back, 3 bases at V and 10 bases at J, with 12 bases in the middle. The CDR3 nucleotides are TGCAGTGCTAGTGGTGGCATGGGAGCTTTCTTT. Its protein is CSASGGMGAFF.

This clone was counted only a few times. The chain links TRBV5-4 to TRBJ2-1, with 10 bases fitting TRBD1. Germline V gives CDR1 SGHNT, CDR2 YYREEE (reference sequence). The CDR3 covers 17 residues. Trimming at V came to 4 bases and at J to 7 bases, leaving 14 bases not matched to a gene. The CDR3 DNA is TGTGCCAGCAGCCCTGGGAGGGACAGGGGCCCCGTTAATGAGCAGTTCTTC. Translating it yields CASSPGRDRGPVNEQFF.

This clone has only a few counts. This chain connects TRBV6-6 to TRBJ2-7; D is possibly TRBD1 or TRBD2 (5 bases each). Germline V gene lookup returns CDR1 MNHNY and CDR2 SVGAGI (reference sequence). The V gene lost 4 bases and the J gene lost 3 bases, with 16 bases spanning the gap. CDR3 size: 15 residues. The CDR3 reads CASSSEGTGDYEQYF. CDR3 sequence (DNA): TGTGCCAGCAGTTCAGAAGGGACCGGAGACTACGAGCAGTACTTC.

The chain uses TRBV4-1 and TRBJ1-1, with TRBD1 as a possible D gene (6 bases). Germline V gene lookup returns CDR1 MGHRA and CDR2 YSYEKL. The V end lost 4 bases, the J end lost 7 bases, and 19 bases lay between the germline ends. This CDR3 has 15 amino acids. The CDR3 protein is CASSLNRDTNHEAFF. In DNA form, the CDR3 reads TGCGCCAGCAGCCTCAACCGGGACACCAACCATGAAGCTTTCTTT.

This clone was observed many times. V usage is TRBV6-1 and J usage is TRBJ2-7, with 10 bases aligning to TRBD1. CDR1 is MNHNS and CDR2 is SASEGT in the germline V gene. This CDR3 contains 13 residues. V gave up 6 bases and J gave up 4 bases; unmatched junction bases: 3. The CDR3: CASSRDRGYEQYF. The CDR3 DNA reads as TGTGCCAGCAGCCGGGACAGGGGTTACGAGCAGTACTTC.

This clone has only a few counts. The chain carries TRBV19 and TRBJ2-7; the D is unclear. The CDR3 covers 12 residues. V was clipped by 3 bases and J by 5 bases, with 8 bases between them. The germline gives CDR1 LNHDA, CDR2 SQIVND (reference sequence). CDR3 protein: CASSILGDEQYF. The CDR3 DNA reads TGTGCCAGTAGTATTTTGGGTGACGAGCAGTACTTC.

A single count supports this clone. The J gene is TRBJ2-5, the V gene TRBV5-6, with a possible D match to TRBD1 (6 bases). The CDR3 loop spans 15 amino acids. V dropped 4 bases and J dropped 2 bases, with 15 bases sitting between them. Germline CDR1 is SGHDT and CDR2 is YYEEEE. The CDR3 sequence is CASSRVTGHQETQYF. The CDR3 region has the DNA TGTGCCAGCAGCCGCGTGACGGGACATCAAGAGACCCAGTACTTC. Drawing the rest from reference TRBV5-6 and TRBJ2-5, the complete variable domain is DAGVTQSPTHLIKTRGQQVTLRCSPKSGHDTVSWYQQALGQGPQFIFQYYEEEERQRGNFPDRFSGHQFPNYSSELNVNALLLGDSALYLCASSRVTGHQETQYFGPGTRLLVL.

The chain uses TRBV19 and TRBJ1-5; D is ambiguous. V gave up 3 bases and J gave up 3 bases, with 12 bases separating them. Germline-derived CDR1 and CDR2 are LNHDA and SQIVND (reference sequence). CDR3 length: 15 residues. For the CDR3, the DNA is TGTGCCAGTAGTATGGCGCCAGATCTCAATCAGCCCCAGCATTTT. It yields the protein CASSMAPDLNQPQHF.

The rearrangement joins TRBV29-1 to TRBJ2-7; D remains ambiguous. The CDR3 has 10 amino acids. CDR1 and CDR2 (germline): SQVTM, ANQGSEA. The ends were cut back, 5 bases at V and 5 bases at J, with 7 bases in the middle. The CDR3 coding sequence is TGCAGCGTTTTTACGAACGAGCAGTACTTC. This gives the protein CSVFTNEQYF.

This clone was observed a handful of times. At the DNA level, this CDR3 is encoded by other sequences in the same sample as well. The chain joins TRBV4-2 to TRBJ2-3, with TRBD1 matching 11 bases. CDR3 length equals 15 residues. The V gene's germline CDR1 is LGHNA and CDR2 YNFKEQ. V lost 1 base, J lost 5 bases, and 2 bases stayed unmatched. The CDR3 loop reads CASSQGTGGKDTQYF. The CDR3 coding sequence is TGTGCCAGCAGCCAAGGGACAGGGGGCAAAGATACGCAGTATTTT.

This clone occurred a few times. This chain joins TRBV5-6 and TRBJ2-1, with D perhaps TRBD2 (6 bases). The germline CDR1 and CDR2 sequences are SGHDT and YYEEEE. CDR3 length equals 16 residues. Trimming removed 4 bases from V and 0 bases from J, with 14 bases in between. CDR3 nucleotide sequence: TGTGCCAGCAGCCTCGGGACTCTTAGCTCCTACAATGAGCAGTTCTTC. As protein: CASSLGTLSSYNEQFF.

V and J are TRBV15 and TRBJ1-2; 8 bases align to TRBD1. Germline CDR1 is LNHNV and CDR2 is YYDKDF (reference sequence). This CDR3 is built from 17 residues. J was trimmed by 1 base and V by 3 bases; bases with no gene match: 10. The CDR3 reads CATSSRTGFGGNYGYTF. Here the CDR3 DNA reads TGTGCCACCAGCAGCAGGACAGGGTTTGGGGGTAACTATGGCTACACCTTC.

In the case of this clone: At the DNA level, this CDR3 is encoded by other sequences in the same sample as well. The V call is TRBV10-3, the J call TRBJ2-1; no clear D gene. This CDR3 is built from 12 residues. Germline V lookup: CDR1 ENHRY, CDR2 SYGVKD. Deletions cut 3 bases from V and 7 bases from J, with 7 bases between. CDR3 sequence reads: CAISEGRNEQFF. The CDR3 DNA sequence: TGTGCCATCAGTGAAGGGCGAAATGAGCAGTTCTTC.